This TCR beta chain came from a study of blood T cell repertoires in COVID-19. The data were produced by immunoSEQ multiplex PCR, yet TCRdb's version contains in-frame clones alone and is incomplete. The sample shows 65,000 to 75,000 clones, approximately 80% of them seen only once. V was clipped by 4 bases and J by 4 bases; unmatched bases: 3. Germline-derived CDR1 and CDR2 are MNHEY and SMNVEV (reference sequence). This CDR3 contains 13 residues. Sequencing input: peripheral blood. This chain uses TRBV27 with TRBJ1-2; 7 nucleotides align to TRBD1. The sequence was obtained from a human donor in a cohort sampled during active COVID-19. The CDR3 loop reads CASSSGQPYGYTF. CDR3 bases: TGTGCCAGCAGTTCGGGACAGCCCTATGGCTACACCTTC.